This TCR beta chain was identified during a study of T cell repertoires in cytomegalovirus infection. Overall study context: Matching HLA type and CMV infection were both indicated by public TCR beta signatures.

This clonotype was counted ten times or more. TCRdb ran MiXCR on the reads and lists one entry per CDR3 protein. The profile shows around 300,000 distinct CDR3 sequences, more than 8% of them singletons. Sequences were obtained from PBMCs. The TCR sequence derives from a human donor in good health (CMV status not recorded). Some clones in this sample may be carry-over from other donors' samples.

CDR3 DNA sequence: TGTGCCAGCAGCCCGACAGGCCCTAGGACACGGGAGACCCAGTACTTC. It yields the protein CASSPTGPRTRETQYF. The chain uses TRBV6-2 or TRBV6-3 and TRBJ2-5; TRBD1 might be the D (6 bases). Germline assignment: CDR1 MNHEY and CDR2 SVGEGT. Between the trimmed V and J ends, which lost 6 bases and 5 bases, there was a span of 22 bases. The CDR3 has 16 residues.